This T cell receptor beta chain was obtained from a study of T-cell memory formation after mild COVID-19. TCRdb itself ran the 5' RACE reads through MiXCR, one entry per CDR3 protein. The sample has 150,000 to 200,000 distinct CDR3 sequences, 16% seen once. This CDR3 contains 14 residues. Trimming removed 5 bases from V and 10 bases from J, with 19 bases in between. In germline, CDR1 is SGHKS, CDR2 YYEKEE (reference sequence). The chain couples TRBV5-5 to TRBJ1-3; no reliable D call. The source of this sequence is an adult woman who had mild COVID-19 (a few samples of this study predate the infection). Cell type and time point are not known. The sample comprised PBMCs or a T cell subset sorted from them (not recorded which). The CDR3 loop is CASSREGPITTIYF. The CDR3 DNA reads TGTGCCAGCAGTAGGGAAGGGCCTATAACGACCATATATTTT.